This T cell receptor (beta chain) was documented in a study of CD8 T cells in ankylosing spondylitis. The CDR3 contains 15 residues. V lost 5 bases and J lost 7, with 17 bases in between. The germline V gene encodes CDR1 SGHTA and CDR2 FQGNSA. On this clonotype: What it binds is not known.

Notes on the study in general: Ankylosing spondylitis blood appeared to carry a characteristic TCR beta motif of eight or nine highly homologous variants.

TCRdb ran MiXCR on the 5' RACE reads and lists one entry per CDR3 protein. The data contain under 400,000 distinct CDR3 sequences, approximately 10% of them seen just once; the ten biggest clones take up around 8.4%. Sequenced material: blood, either unsorted or a sorted T cell fraction (not recorded which). The chain has TRBV7-2 and TRBJ1-4; unclear D gene. The source is a female donor with ankylosing spondylitis or in good health (not recorded which). The CDR3 sequence is CASSPARGFGEKLFF. DNA of the CDR3: TGTGCCAGCAGCCCAGCGCGGGGATTTGGTGAAAAACTGTTTTTT.